This entry concerns a single TCR beta chain. The data stem from a study of blood T cell repertoires in COVID-19. Study background: Acute-phase and convalescent COVID-19 samples originated in the United States, Italy and Spain. Sources were T cells, B-cell-depleted T cells, or PBMCs; the material itself was cDNA or gDNA.

How the authors handled the data: Reference gene primer amplification gave estimated nucleated cell counts. Assay: immunoSEQ multiplex PCR; the TCRdb copy retains only in-frame clones and omits some. V, J and clone size derive from that table, while D and trimming were established from the DNA sequence. Here the sample spans more than 110,000 clones, 84% being singletons. The CDR3 sequence is 15 residues long. Germline-derived CDR1 and CDR2 are SNHLY and FYNNEI. V lost 7 bases to trimming and J lost 4 bases, with 16 bases between them. The source of this sequence is a human donor in a cohort sampled during active COVID-19. Sequenced sample: peripheral blood. The chain couples TRBV2 to TRBJ2-2, with TRBD2 as a possible D gene (6 bases). The CDR3 DNA is TGTGCCAGCACTGAGGACCGGGAGCCCACCGGGGAGCTGTTTTTT. Translation: CASTEDREPTGELFF.